What follows describes a single T cell receptor (beta chain). Its target is not known. The data were obtained in a study of beta chain features in type 1 diabetes. Study-wide findings and caveats: In the patient group, naive, central memory and Treg TCRB repertoires seemed more alike than in the healthy donor group. Across all four CD4+ subsets, people with type 1 diabetes showed modestly shorter TCRB CDR3s. Resolution of whether HLA type affects TCRB rearrangement was not achieved here.

The entirety of the isolated RNA underwent reverse transcription, so expressed TCRB transcripts were sequenced. TCRdb's copy holds only in-frame clones and misses some; the assay was immunoSEQ multiplex PCR. The data contain about 710,000 clones, roughly 13% of them singletons. Trimming cost V 1 base and J 5 bases, with 8 bases left between them. The CDR3 contains 13 residues. Germline V gene data show CDR1 as MNHEY and CDR2 as SVGAGI. Material for sequencing was naive CD4+ T cells from blood. The TCR was taken from a man aged 18 to 35 with type 1 diabetes. The chain joins TRBV6-5 to TRBJ1-1, with unresolved D. The CDR3 region has the DNA TGTGCCAGCAGTTACTATGGGAATACTGAAGCTTTCTTT. Protein: CASSYYGNTEAFF.